The rows below give T cell receptor beta chains drawn from one sample of a study of blood T cell repertoires in COVID-19. Only in-frame clones appear in the TCRdb table, and some are missing; sequencing was by immunoSEQ multiplex PCR. This table holds under 400,000 clones, 70% to 90% found once. Sequencing was carried out using PBMCs or T cells enriched from blood (not recorded which). These receptors were collected from a man aged 40-49 years in a cohort exposed to, infected with or recovered from COVID-19 (not recorded which). Both conserved end residues are part of each CDR3. Fields, in order: D gene, J gene, clone size, V gene, CDR3 protein, CDR3 DNA. A D gene is named only where the DNA matches it firmly. Part of the rows lack a size; the others show once, few, many or a class for expanded clones.

TRBD2,TRBJ2-4,NA,TRBV28,CASSLPASGREGIQYF,TGTGCCAGCAGTTTGCCGGCTAGCGGGAGGGAGGGCATTCAGTACTTC
NA,TRBJ1-1,NA,TRBV4-2,CASSQVRSSGGDKETEAFF,TGTGCCAGCAGCCAAGTAAGATCCTCCGGGGGGGATAAGGAGACTGAAGCTTTCTTT
TRBD2,TRBJ2-5,NA,TRBV25-1,CASSELGTSGFQETQYF,TGTGCCAGCAGTGAATTAGGTACTAGCGGTTTCCAAGAGACCCAGTACTTC
TRBD1,TRBJ1-2,NA,TRBV28,CASSPWRQGAAGYTF,TGTGCCAGCAGTCCGTGGAGACAGGGGGCGGCTGGCTACACCTTC
TRBD2,TRBJ2-5,once,TRBV3-1/TRBV3-2,CASSQGVAGIQETQYF,TGTGCCAGCAGCCAAGGTGTAGCGGGGATTCAAGAGACCCAGTACTTC
TRBD1,TRBJ2-2,once,TRBV2,CASNPTGGNTGELFF,TGTGCCAGCAACCCGACAGGGGGGAACACCGGGGAGCTGTTTTTT
NA,TRBJ2-1,NA,TRBV3-1/TRBV3-2,CASTQSSSSYNEQFF,TGTGCCAGCACCCAGTCGTCGAGCTCCTACAATGAGCAGTTCTTC
NA,TRBJ2-1,NA,TRBV2,CASRKRDTISYNEQFF,TGTGCCAGCAGAAAGCGGGACACAATCTCCTACAATGAGCAGTTCTTC
NA,TRBJ2-2,once,TRBV29-1,CSGTADTNTGELFF,TGCAGCGGGACAGCCGATACGAACACCGGGGAGCTGTTTTTT
TRBD1,TRBJ1-2,NA,TRBV5-6,CASSTTGGARGYTF,TGTGCCAGCAGTACGACAGGGGGCGCACGTGGCTACACCTTC
TRBD1,TRBJ1-2,few,TRBV2,CASSPGQHNVNYGYTF,TGTGCCAGCAGCCCGGGACAGCACAACGTCAACTATGGCTACACCTTC
NA,TRBJ1-1,few,TRBV11-1,CASSLGRGNTEAFF,TGTGCCAGCAGCTTAGGGCGAGGGAACACTGAAGCTTTCTTT
TRBD2,TRBJ2-1,NA,TRBV11-2,CASSLEFTSGPYNEQFF,TGTGCCAGCAGCTTAGAGTTCACTAGCGGACCCTACAATGAGCAGTTCTTC
TRBD2,TRBJ2-7,once,TRBV3-1/TRBV3-2,CASSPPTSGRREQYF,TGTGCCAGCAGCCCCCCGACTAGCGGGAGAAGGGAGCAGTACTTC
NA,TRBJ2-1,NA,TRBV4-2,CASSHPGLSYNEQFF,TGTGCCAGCAGCCACCCGGGTCTCTCCTACAATGAGCAGTTCTTC
NA,TRBJ2-6,NA,TRBV27,CASSRSSGANVLTF,TGTGCCAGCAGTCGGTCCTCTGGGGCCAACGTCCTGACTTTC
TRBD1,TRBJ2-3,NA,TRBV2,CASGGTGYPDTQYF,TGTGCCAGCGGCGGGACAGGGTATCCAGATACGCAGTATTTT
NA,TRBJ2-1,NA,TRBV27,CASCGTQVGYNEQFF,TGTGCCAGCTGCGGGACGCAGGTAGGCTACAATGAGCAGTTCTTC
TRBD2,TRBJ2-1,NA,TRBV7-8,CASSKSGSSYNEQFF,TGTGCCAGCAGCAAGAGCGGGAGCTCCTACAATGAGCAGTTCTTC
TRBD2,TRBJ2-7,NA,TRBV11-2,CASNRGSGRYEQYF,TGTGCCAGCAACCGGGGTAGCGGGAGATACGAGCAGTACTTC